This TCR beta chain was profiled in a study of blood T cell repertoires in COVID-19. The wider study: T cells, B-cell-depleted T cells, or PBMCs supplied cDNA or gDNA.

This clone was observed once. Authors' data handling: Estimated nucleated cell counts came from reference gene primer amplification. Profiled with immunoSEQ multiplex PCR; TCRdb holds only in-frame clones, not every one. The V and J calls and clone size are taken from that table; D and trimming were inferred from the DNA. The table lists 250,000 or so clones, roughly 80% of them singletons. This CDR3 region has 14 residues. The V and J ends lost 2 bases and 0 bases respectively, with 7 bases between them. The germline V gene has CDR1 MNHEY and CDR2 SVGAGI. The TCR sequence derives from a woman in her 70s with acute or convalescent COVID-19. This sequence joins TRBV6-5 and TRBJ1-1; no reliable D call. The specimen was peripheral blood. The CDR3 reads CASSYEGLNTEAFF. CDR3 coding DNA: TGTGCCAGCAGTTACGAGGGTTTGAACACTGAAGCTTTCTTT.